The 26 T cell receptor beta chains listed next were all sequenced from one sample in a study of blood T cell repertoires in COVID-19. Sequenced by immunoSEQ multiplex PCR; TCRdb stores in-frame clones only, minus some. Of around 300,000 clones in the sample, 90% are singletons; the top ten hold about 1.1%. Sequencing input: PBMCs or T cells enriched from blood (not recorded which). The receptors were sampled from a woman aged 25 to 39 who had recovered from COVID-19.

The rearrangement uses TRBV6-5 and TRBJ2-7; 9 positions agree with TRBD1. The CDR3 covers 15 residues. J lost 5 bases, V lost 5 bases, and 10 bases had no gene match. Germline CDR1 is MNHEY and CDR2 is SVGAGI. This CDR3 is CASSRRDREADEQYF. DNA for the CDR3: TGTGCCAGCAGTAGACGGGACAGGGAAGCGGACGAGCAGTACTTC.

The CDR3, as DNA: TGCGCCAGCAGGCCTGGACTAGCGGGAGGGAGCACAGATACGCAGTATTTT. Amino acids: CASRPGLAGGSTDTQYF. The chain has TRBV5-1 and TRBJ2-3; 15 bases map to TRBD2. Germline trimming cut 5 bases from V and 0 bases from J; bases unmatched to any gene: 4. CDR3 length: 17 residues. Per the germline V gene, CDR1 is SGHRS and CDR2 is YFSETQ.

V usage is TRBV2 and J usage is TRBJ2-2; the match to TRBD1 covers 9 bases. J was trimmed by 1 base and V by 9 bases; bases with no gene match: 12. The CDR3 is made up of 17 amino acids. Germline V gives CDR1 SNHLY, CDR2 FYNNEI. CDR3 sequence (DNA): TGTGCCAGGGGGGACAGGGAGGGTTCTTTGAACACCGGGGAGCTGTTTTTT. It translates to CARGDREGSLNTGELFF.

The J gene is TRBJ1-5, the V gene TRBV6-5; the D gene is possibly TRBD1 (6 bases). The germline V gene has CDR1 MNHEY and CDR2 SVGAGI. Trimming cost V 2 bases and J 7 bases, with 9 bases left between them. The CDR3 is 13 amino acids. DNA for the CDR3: TGTGCCAGCAGTTACGCAGGGGACCAGCCCCAGCATTTT. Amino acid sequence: CASSYAGDQPQHF.

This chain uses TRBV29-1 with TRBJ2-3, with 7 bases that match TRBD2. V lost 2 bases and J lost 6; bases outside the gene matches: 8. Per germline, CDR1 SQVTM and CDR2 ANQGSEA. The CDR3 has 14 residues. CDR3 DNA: TGCAGCGTTGAATTACTAGCGCGGTCTGATACGCAGTATTTT. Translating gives CSVELLARSDTQYF.

This chain's CDR3 is CASSVFRARGQPQHF. Written as DNA, the CDR3 is TGTGCCAGCAGTGTGTTCAGGGCTCGCGGTCAGCCCCAGCATTTT. V and J are TRBV2 and TRBJ1-5; tentative D call: TRBD1 (5 bases). The germline V gene encodes CDR1 SNHLY and CDR2 FYNNEI. The CDR3 loop spans 15 amino acids. Trimming removed 4 bases at V and 6 bases at J, with 16 bases between.

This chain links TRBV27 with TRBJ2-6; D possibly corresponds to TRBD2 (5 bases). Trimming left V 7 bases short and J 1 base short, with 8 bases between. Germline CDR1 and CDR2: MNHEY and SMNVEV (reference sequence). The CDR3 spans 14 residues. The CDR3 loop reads CASTAGSGANVLTF. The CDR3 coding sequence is TGTGCCAGCACGGCGGGTTCTGGGGCCAACGTCCTGACTTTC.

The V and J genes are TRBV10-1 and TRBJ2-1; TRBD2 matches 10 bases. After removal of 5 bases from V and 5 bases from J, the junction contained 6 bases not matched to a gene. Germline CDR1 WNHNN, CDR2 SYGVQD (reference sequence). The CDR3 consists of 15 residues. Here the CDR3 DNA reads TGCGCCAGCAGTCCTAGCGGGAGTGGCGACAATGAGCAGTTCTTC. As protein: CASSPSGSGDNEQFF.

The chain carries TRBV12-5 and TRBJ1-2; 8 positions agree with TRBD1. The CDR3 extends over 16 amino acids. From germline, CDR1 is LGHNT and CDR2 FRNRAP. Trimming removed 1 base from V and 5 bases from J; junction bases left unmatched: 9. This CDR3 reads CASGLALPRGLYGYTF. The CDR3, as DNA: TGTGCTAGTGGTTTGGCCCTTCCCAGGGGGCTATATGGCTACACCTTC.

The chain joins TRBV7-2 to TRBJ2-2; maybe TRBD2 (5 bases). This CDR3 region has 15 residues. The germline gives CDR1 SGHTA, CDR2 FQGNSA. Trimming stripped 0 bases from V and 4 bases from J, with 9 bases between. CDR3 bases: TGTGCCAGCAGCTTAGCGGGAGTGGGCACCGGGGAGCTGTTTTTT. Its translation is CASSLAGVGTGELFF.

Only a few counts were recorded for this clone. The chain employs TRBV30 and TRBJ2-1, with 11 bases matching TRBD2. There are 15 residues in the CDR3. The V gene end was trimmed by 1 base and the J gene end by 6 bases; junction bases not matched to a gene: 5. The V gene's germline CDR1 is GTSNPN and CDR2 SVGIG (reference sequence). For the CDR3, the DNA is TGTGCCTGGAGTGGACTAGCGGGAAAACGCAATGAGCAGTTCTTC. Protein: CAWSGLAGKRNEQFF. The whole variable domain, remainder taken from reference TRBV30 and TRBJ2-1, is SQTIHQWPATLVQPVGSPLSLECTVEGTSNPNLYWYRQAAGRGLQLLFYSVGIGQISSEVPQNLSASRPQDRQFILSSKKLLLSDSGFYLCAWSGLAGKRNEQFFGPGTRLTVL.

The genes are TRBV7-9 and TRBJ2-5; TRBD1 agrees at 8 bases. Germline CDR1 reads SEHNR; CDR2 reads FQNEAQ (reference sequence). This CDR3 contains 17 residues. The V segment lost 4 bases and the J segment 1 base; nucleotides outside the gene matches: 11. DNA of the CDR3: TGTGCCAGCAGCTCGCAATGGGACAGGCAACTCCAAGAGACCCAGTACTTC. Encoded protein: CASSSQWDRQLQETQYF.

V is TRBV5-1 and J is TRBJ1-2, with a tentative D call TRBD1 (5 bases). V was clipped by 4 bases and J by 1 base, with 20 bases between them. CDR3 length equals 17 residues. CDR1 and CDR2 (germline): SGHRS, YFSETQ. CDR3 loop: CASSPGLQKGFNYGYTF. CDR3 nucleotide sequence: TGCGCCAGCAGCCCGGGACTTCAAAAGGGGTTTAACTATGGCTACACCTTC.

CDR3 nucleotides: TGTGCCAGCAGTTCCGACTGGACAGGGGACGAGACCCAGTACTTC. This translates into CASSSDWTGDETQYF. The chain carries TRBV28 and TRBJ2-5; 9 bases align to TRBD1. This CDR3 contains 15 residues. V lost 4 bases, J lost 5 bases, and 8 bases stayed unmatched. Per the germline V gene, CDR1 is MDHEN and CDR2 is SYDVKM.

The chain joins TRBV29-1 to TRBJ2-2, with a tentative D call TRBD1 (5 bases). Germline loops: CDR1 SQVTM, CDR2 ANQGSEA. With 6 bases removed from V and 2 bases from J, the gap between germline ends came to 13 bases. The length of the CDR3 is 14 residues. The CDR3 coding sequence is TGCAGCGTACAAACAGGATTCAACACCGGGGAGCTGTTTTTT. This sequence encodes CSVQTGFNTGELFF.

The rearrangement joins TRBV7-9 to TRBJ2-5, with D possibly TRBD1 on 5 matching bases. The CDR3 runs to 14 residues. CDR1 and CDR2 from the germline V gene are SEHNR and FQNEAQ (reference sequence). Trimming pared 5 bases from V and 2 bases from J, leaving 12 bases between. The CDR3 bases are TGTGCCAGCAGCCTCCTCGACAGTCAAGAGACCCAGTACTTC. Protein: CASSLLDSQETQYF.

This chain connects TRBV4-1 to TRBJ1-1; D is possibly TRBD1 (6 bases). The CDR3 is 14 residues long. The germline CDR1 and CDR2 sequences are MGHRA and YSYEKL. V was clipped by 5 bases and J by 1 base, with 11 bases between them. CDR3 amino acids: CASSSRTENTEAFF. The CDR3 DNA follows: TGCGCCAGCAGCTCTCGGACAGAGAACACTGAAGCTTTCTTT.

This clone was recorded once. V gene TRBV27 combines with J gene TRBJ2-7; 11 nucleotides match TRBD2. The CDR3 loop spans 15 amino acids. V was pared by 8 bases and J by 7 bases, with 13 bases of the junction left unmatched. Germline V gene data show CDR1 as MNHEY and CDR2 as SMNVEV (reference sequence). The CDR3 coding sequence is TGTGCCAGCTCGTACTGGGGGCTAGCGGGAGGTGAGCAGTACTTC. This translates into CASSYWGLAGGEQYF.

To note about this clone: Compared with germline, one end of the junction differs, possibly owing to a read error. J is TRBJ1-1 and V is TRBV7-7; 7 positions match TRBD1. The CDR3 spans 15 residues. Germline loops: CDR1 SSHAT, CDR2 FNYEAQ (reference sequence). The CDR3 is CASSFTGEAYTEAFF. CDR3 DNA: TGTGCTAGCAGCTTTACAGGGGAAGCTTACACTGAAGCTTTCTTT. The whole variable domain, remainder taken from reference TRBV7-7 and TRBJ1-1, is GAGVSQSPRYKVTKRGQDVTLRCDPISSHATLYWYQQALGQGPEFLTYFNYEAQPDKSGLPSDRFSAERPEGSISTLTIQRTEQRDSAMYRCASSFTGEAYTEAFFGQGTRLTVV.

The CDR3 loop is CASSRNLAGSYNEQFF. The CDR3 bases are TGTGCCAGCAGCCGGAATTTAGCGGGCTCCTACAATGAGCAGTTCTTC. The chain employs TRBV3-1 (or the pseudogene TRBV3-2) and TRBJ2-1, with 7 bases fitting TRBD2. Germline loops: CDR1 LGHDT, CDR2 YNNKEL (reference sequence). The V gene end was trimmed by 4 bases and the J gene end by 0 bases; junction bases not matched to a gene: 6. The CDR3 totals 16 residues.

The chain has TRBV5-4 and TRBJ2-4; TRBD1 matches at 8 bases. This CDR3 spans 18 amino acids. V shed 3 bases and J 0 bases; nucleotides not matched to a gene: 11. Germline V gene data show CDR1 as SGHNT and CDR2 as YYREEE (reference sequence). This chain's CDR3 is CASSSRPTGAIAKNIQYF. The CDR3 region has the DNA TGTGCCAGCAGCTCACGCCCGACAGGGGCAATAGCCAAAAACATTCAGTACTTC. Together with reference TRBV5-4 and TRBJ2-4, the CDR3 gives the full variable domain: ETGVTQSPTHLIKTRGQQVTLRCSSQSGHNTVSWYQQALGQGPQFIFQYYREEENGRGNFPPRFSGLQFPNYSSELNVNALELDDSALYLCASSSRPTGAIAKNIQYFGAGTRLSVL.

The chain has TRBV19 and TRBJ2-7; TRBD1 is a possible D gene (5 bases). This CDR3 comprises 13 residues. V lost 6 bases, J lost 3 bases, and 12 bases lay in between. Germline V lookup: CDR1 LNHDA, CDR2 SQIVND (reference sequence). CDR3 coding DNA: TGTGCCAGTAGCGTGACCAGGGACTACGAGCAGTACTTC. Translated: CASSVTRDYEQYF.

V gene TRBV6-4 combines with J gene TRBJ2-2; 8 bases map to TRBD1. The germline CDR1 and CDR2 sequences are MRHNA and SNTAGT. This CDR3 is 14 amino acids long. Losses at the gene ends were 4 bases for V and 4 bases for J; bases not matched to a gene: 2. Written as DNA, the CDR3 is TGTGCCAGCAGTGTGGGACAGGCCACCGGGGAGCTGTTTTTT. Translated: CASSVGQATGELFF.

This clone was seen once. The DNA for the CDR3 is TGTGCCAGCAGTGTCTCTAGCGCCGCAGCCTACGAGCAGTACTTC. Its protein is CASSVSSAAAYEQYF. The chain is built from TRBV28 and TRBJ2-7; possible D gene TRBD2, 6 bases. The V gene's germline CDR1 is MDHEN and CDR2 SYDVKM. V shed 5 bases and J shed 2 bases, with 16 bases lying between them. The CDR3 spans 15 residues.

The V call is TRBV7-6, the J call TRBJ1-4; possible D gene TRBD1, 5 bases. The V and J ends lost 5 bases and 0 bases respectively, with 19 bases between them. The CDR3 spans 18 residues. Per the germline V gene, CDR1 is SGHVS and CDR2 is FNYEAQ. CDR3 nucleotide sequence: TGTGCCAGCAGCCTACTCGGACATTTATCCGCAACTAATGAAAAACTGTTTTTT. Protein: CASSLLGHLSATNEKLFF. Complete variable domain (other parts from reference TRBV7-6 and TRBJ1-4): GAGVSQSPRYKVTKRGQDVALRCDPISGHVSLYWYRQALGQGPEFLTYFNYEAQQDKSGLPNDRFSAERPEGSISTLTIQRTEQRDSAMYRCASSLLGHLSATNEKLFFGSGTQLSVL.

This CDR3 reads CASSSGGAGQDTQYF. CDR3 DNA sequence: TGTGCCAGCAGCTCTGGAGGGGCAGGGCAAGATACGCAGTATTTT. This rearrangement joins TRBV9 to TRBJ2-3, with D maybe TRBD2 (6 bases). Germline V lookup: CDR1 SGDLS, CDR2 YYNGEE. V was shortened by 4 bases and J by 5 bases, with 17 bases between the two germline ends. The CDR3 consists of 15 residues.